The 20 T cell receptor beta chains below were found in one sample sequenced in a study of blood T cells in healthy people across ages. Using a J-beta primer mix together with a sample-barcoded 5' primer, a second PCR was run for roughly 6 to 11 cycles. From the 5' RACE reads, TCRdb called clonotypes with MiXCR, one entry per CDR3 protein. The data hold around 940,000 distinct CDR3 sequences, with 51% observed a single time. The sample was blood. The receptors shown here come from a woman aged 60-75 years in good health.

The J gene is TRBJ1-5, the V gene TRBV12-3 or TRBV12-4, with a possible D match to TRBD1 (6 bases). V lost 3 bases, J lost 5 bases, and 11 bases lay in between. The CDR3 has 14 residues. The CDR3 bases are TGTGCCAGCAGTTTGGGGGCGGGTTATCAGCCCCAGCATTTT. Translation: CASSLGAGYQPQHF.

The rearrangement links TRBV20-1 to TRBJ2-1, with D maybe TRBD2 (6 bases). The CDR3 contains 16 residues. CDR1 DFQATT and CDR2 SNEGSKA come from the germline V gene (reference sequence). V lost 0 bases and J lost 0, with 12 bases in between. For the CDR3, the DNA is TGCAGTGCTAGAGACCTACGGGAGTACTCCTACAATGAGCAGTTCTTC. Its protein product is CSARDLREYSYNEQFF.

The rearrangement links TRBV2 to TRBJ1-5, with unresolved D. This CDR3 is built from 12 residues. Germline CDR1 SNHLY, CDR2 FYNNEI. V lost 8 bases and J 1 base, leaving 6 bases between the germline ends. This CDR3 is CASQGSNQPQHF. CDR3 DNA sequence: TGTGCCAGCCAAGGAAGCAATCAGCCCCAGCATTTT.

This clonotype was found a few times. J is TRBJ2-3 and V is TRBV20-1, with 9 nucleotides matching TRBD1. From germline, CDR1 is DFQATT and CDR2 SNEGSKA (reference sequence). The CDR3 covers 16 residues. The V segment lost 4 bases and the J segment 3 bases; nucleotides outside the gene matches: 11. The CDR3 DNA follows: TGCAGTGCTACCTCTCGGACAGGGGATGAGACAGATACGCAGTATTTT. This codes for CSATSRTGDETDTQYF.

The J gene is TRBJ1-2, the V gene TRBV7-2; 7 nucleotides align to TRBD1. The CDR3 is 16 amino acids. CDR1 is SGHTA, CDR2 FQGNSA, per germline. Trimming removed 8 bases from V and 2 bases from J; junction bases left unmatched: 14. This CDR3 reads CASAVRQGDRNYGYTF. As DNA, the CDR3 is TGTGCCAGCGCAGTACGCCAGGGGGACAGAAACTATGGCTACACCTTC. Complete variable domain (other parts from reference TRBV7-2 and TRBJ1-2): GAGVSQSPSNKVTEKGKDVELRCDPISGHTALYWYRQSLGQGLEFLIYFQGNSAPDKSGLPSDRFSAERTGGSVSTLTIQRTQQEDSAVYLCASAVRQGDRNYGYTFGSGTRLTVV.

The V gene is TRBV27, the J gene TRBJ2-4; 9 nucleotides align to TRBD1. The CDR3 length is 14 residues. After removal of 5 bases from V and 6 bases from J, the junction contained 5 bases not matched to a gene. Per germline, CDR1 MNHEY and CDR2 SMNVEV (reference sequence). CDR3 nucleotide sequence: TGTGCCAGCAGTCAACGGACAGGGGTAAACATTCAGTACTTC. It encodes CASSQRTGVNIQYF.

This clonotype was counted only a few times. The chain recombines TRBV6-5 with TRBJ2-5; D unresolved. Germline values: CDR1 MNHEY, CDR2 SVGAGI. CDR3 length: 15 amino acids. The V and J ends lost 4 bases and 1 base respectively, with 13 bases between them. The CDR3 sequence: CASSFSWAVQETQYF. The CDR3, as DNA: TGTGCCAGCAGTTTTAGTTGGGCAGTCCAAGAGACCCAGTACTTC.

The rearrangement uses TRBV7-2 and TRBJ1-2; 7 nucleotides agree with TRBD1. Germline CDR1 and CDR2: SGHTA and FQGNSA. Trimming at V came to 8 bases and at J to 4 bases, leaving 16 bases not matched to a gene. This CDR3 is 16 amino acids long. CDR3 in DNA: TGTGCCAGCGGCCAACTTGCGACAGGGCCCGGCTATGGCTACACCTTC. Protein sequence: CASGQLATGPGYGYTF.

This chain joins TRBV2 and TRBJ1-1; D call uncertain. CDR1 and CDR2 (germline): SNHLY, FYNNEI. V lost 6 bases, J lost 4 bases, and 12 bases lay in between. The CDR3 covers 13 residues. This CDR3 reads CASRMDGSTEAFF. The CDR3 nucleotides are TGTGCCAGCAGAATGGACGGGAGCACTGAAGCTTTCTTT.

This clonotype appeared a few times. This chain joins TRBV20-1 and TRBJ1-1, with D perhaps matching TRBD1 (5 bases). Trimming removed 5 bases from V and 1 base from J, with 11 bases in between. CDR1 is DFQATT and CDR2 is SNEGSKA in the germline V gene (reference sequence). The CDR3 is made up of 13 amino acids. This chain's CDR3 is CSAGRTQNTEAFF. The CDR3 bases are TGCAGTGCTGGTCGGACACAGAACACTGAAGCTTTCTTT.

This clonotype has more than one count but fewer than ten. V usage is TRBV4-1 and J usage is TRBJ1-4; D not resolved. V lost 8 bases to trimming and J lost 4 bases, with 20 bases between them. Germline-derived CDR1 and CDR2 are MGHRA and YSYEKL. This CDR3 contains 16 residues. The CDR3 DNA is TGCGCCAGCCGAGAAGTTGTTGTAAGGGTTAATGAAAAACTGTTTTTT. Amino acid sequence: CASREVVVRVNEKLFF.

This clonotype was counted a few times. This chain joins TRBV2 and TRBJ2-6, with D possibly TRBD1 on 5 matching bases. V was clipped by 9 bases and J by 7 bases, with 13 bases between them. The germline V gene encodes CDR1 SNHLY and CDR2 FYNNEI. This CDR3 has 13 amino acids. In DNA, the CDR3 is TGTGCCAGGGCCGGGCAGGGAGCCAACGTCCTGACTTTC. Amino acid sequence: CARAGQGANVLTF.

V usage is TRBV3-1 and J usage is TRBJ2-1; D unresolved. The ends were cut back, 6 bases at V and 10 bases at J, with 10 bases in the middle. The germline CDR1 and CDR2 sequences are LGHDT and YNNKEL (reference sequence). This CDR3 region has 11 residues. DNA of the CDR3: TGTGCCAGCAGTAAGACCCGAGAGCAGTTCTTC. This encodes CASSKTREQFF.

This chain connects TRBV3-1 to TRBJ2-7; 10 bases match TRBD1. The DNA end is a closer match to TRBJ2-4, so the J assignment may be wrong. Germline V CDR1 and CDR2: LGHDT, YNNKEL (reference sequence). The CDR3 loop spans 16 amino acids. The CDR3 DNA sequence: TGTGCCAGCAGCCAAAACCGGGACAGGGGAATGAGCATTCAGTACTTC. It is translated as CASSQNRDRGMSIQYF.

This chain joins TRBV20-1 and TRBJ2-3; D might be TRBD1 (5 bases). The germline CDR1 and CDR2 sequences are DFQATT and SNEGSKA (reference sequence). The V and J ends lost 0 bases and 1 base respectively, with 11 bases between them. The CDR3 is 15 amino acids. CDR3 DNA sequence: TGCAGTGCTAGAGATGGGTCACAGGGCACAGATACGCAGTATTTT. It yields the protein CSARDGSQGTDTQYF.

The rearrangement uses TRBV7-2 and TRBJ2-3, with 8 positions matching TRBD2. Germline CDR1 reads SGHTA; CDR2 reads FQGNSA. This CDR3 has 14 residues. J was trimmed by 8 bases and V by 5 bases; bases with no gene match: 9. CDR3 sequence (DNA): TGTGCCAGCAGCCCTGGTGGAGCGGGAGCTACGCAGTATTTT. It is translated as CASSPGGAGATQYF.

The CDR3 protein is CASTPSRGAGIGETQYF. DNA of the CDR3: TGTGCCAGCACTCCTTCCCGGGGGGCGGGTATCGGAGAGACCCAGTACTTC. The chain uses TRBV7-2 and TRBJ2-7; D perhaps matches TRBD2 (7 bases). The J call may be faulty, since TRBJ2-5 better matches the DNA end. This CDR3 is 17 amino acids long. From germline, CDR1 is SGHTA and CDR2 FQGNSA.

The chain's CDR3 is CSVEGTGEQYF. The CDR3 nucleotides are TGCAGCGTTGAAGGGACAGGAGAGCAGTACTTC. The chain combines TRBV29-1 with TRBJ2-7; 7 positions match TRBD1. Germline values: CDR1 SQVTM, CDR2 ANQGSEA. This CDR3 spans 11 amino acids. Unmatched junction bases numbered 1, after V lost 1 base and J lost 7 bases.

The V gene is TRBV7-9, the J gene TRBJ1-2; the D gene is possibly TRBD1 (5 bases). V lost 3 bases and J 4 bases, leaving 15 bases between the germline ends. Germline V gives CDR1 SEHNR, CDR2 FQNEAQ (reference sequence). This CDR3 comprises 15 residues. The CDR3 nucleotides are TGTGCCAGCAGCTTGGGAGGGGTCGGATTCTATGGCTACACCTTC. Translation: CASSLGGVGFYGYTF.

V is TRBV5-6 and J is TRBJ1-1; possible D gene TRBD1, 6 bases. CDR3 length: 14 amino acids. Germline V CDR1 and CDR2: SGHDT, YYEEEE. The V and J ends lost 4 bases and 1 base respectively, with 11 bases between them. CDR3 coding DNA: TGTGCCAGCAGCGCGGGACACAGGAACACTGAAGCTTTCTTT. Translation: CASSAGHRNTEAFF.